The T cell receptor (beta chain) described here comes from a study of blood T cell repertoires in COVID-19. Germline CDR1 MNHEY, CDR2 SVGAGI. The CDR3 runs to 14 residues. V shed 7 bases and J shed 2 bases, with 15 bases lying between them. Authors' methods: From reference gene primer amplification, estimates of nucleated cell counts were derived. The method was immunoSEQ multiplex PCR; TCRdb's version includes in-frame clones alone and lacks a portion of them. From that table come the V and J calls and clone size; the DNA was used to work out D and trimming. Found here are 280,000 or so clones, about four fifths of them singletons; the top ten hold roughly 10%.

This sequence was found in a woman aged 45-65 years who had recovered from COVID-19. The chain recombines TRBV6-5 with TRBJ2-7; a possible D gene is TRBD2 (7 bases). What was sequenced was peripheral blood. The CDR3: CASTPRGGPYEQYF. The CDR3 bases are TGTGCCAGCACCCCACGCGGGGGCCCCTACGAGCAGTACTTC.